This entry concerns a single TCR beta chain. Assay: immunoSEQ multiplex PCR; the TCRdb copy retains only in-frame clones and omits some. The sample has about 380,000 clones, about 89% seen once; the top ten hold 1.3%. The data originate from a study of blood T cell repertoires in COVID-19. The CDR3 length is 12 residues. Trimming took 2 bases from V and 8 from J, leaving 8 bases between them. CDR1 is SGDLS, CDR2 YYNGEE, per germline. Each recovered donor of Cohort 3 presented with two negative PCRs, clearance, or symptom resolution. Sequenced: PBMCs or T cells enriched from blood (not recorded which). The TCR comes from a man aged 25-45 years who had recovered from COVID-19. The chain is built from TRBV9 and TRBJ2-1; D gene unclear. The CDR3 is CASSVGQDEQFF. In nucleotides, the CDR3 is TGTGCCAGCAGCGTTGGGCAGGATGAGCAGTTCTTC.